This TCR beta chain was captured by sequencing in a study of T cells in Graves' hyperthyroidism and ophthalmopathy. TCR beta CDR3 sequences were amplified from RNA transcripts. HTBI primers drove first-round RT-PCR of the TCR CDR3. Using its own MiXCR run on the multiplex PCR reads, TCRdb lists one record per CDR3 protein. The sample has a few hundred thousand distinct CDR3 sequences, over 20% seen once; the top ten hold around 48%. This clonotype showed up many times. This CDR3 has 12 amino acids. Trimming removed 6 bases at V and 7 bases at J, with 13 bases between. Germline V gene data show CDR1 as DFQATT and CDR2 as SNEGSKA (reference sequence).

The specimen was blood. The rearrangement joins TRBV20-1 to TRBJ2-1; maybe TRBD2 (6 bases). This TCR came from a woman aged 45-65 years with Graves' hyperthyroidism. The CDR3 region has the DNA TGCAGTGCGGGCTTAGCGGTAAATGAGCAGTTCTTC. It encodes CSAGLAVNEQFF.